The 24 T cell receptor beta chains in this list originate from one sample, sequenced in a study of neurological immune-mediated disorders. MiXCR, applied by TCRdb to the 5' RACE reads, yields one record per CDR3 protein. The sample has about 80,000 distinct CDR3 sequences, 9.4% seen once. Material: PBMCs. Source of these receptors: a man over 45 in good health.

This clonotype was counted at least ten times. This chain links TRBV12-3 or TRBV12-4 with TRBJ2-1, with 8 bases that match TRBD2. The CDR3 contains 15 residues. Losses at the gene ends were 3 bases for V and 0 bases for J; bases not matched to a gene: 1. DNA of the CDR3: TGTGCCAGCAGTTTGCGGGGGGACTCCTACAATGAGCAGTTCTTC. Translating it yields CASSLRGDSYNEQFF.

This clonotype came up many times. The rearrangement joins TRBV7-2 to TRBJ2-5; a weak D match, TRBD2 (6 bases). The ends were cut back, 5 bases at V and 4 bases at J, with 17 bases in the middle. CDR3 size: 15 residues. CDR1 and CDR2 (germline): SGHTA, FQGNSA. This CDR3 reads CASSRQSMGGETQYF. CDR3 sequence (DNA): TGTGCCAGCAGCCGCCAGTCGATGGGGGGAGAGACCCAGTACTTC.

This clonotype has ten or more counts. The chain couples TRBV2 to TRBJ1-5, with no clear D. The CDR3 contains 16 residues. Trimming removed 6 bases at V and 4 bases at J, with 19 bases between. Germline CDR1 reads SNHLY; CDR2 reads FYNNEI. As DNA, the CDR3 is TGTGCCAGCAGGCCCGACACCGGTCTACTGAATCAGCCCCAGCATTTT. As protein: CASRPDTGLLNQPQHF.

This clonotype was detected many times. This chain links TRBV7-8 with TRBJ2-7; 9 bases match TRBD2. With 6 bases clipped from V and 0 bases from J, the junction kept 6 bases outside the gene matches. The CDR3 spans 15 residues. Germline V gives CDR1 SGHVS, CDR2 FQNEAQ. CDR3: CASRTAGGSSYEQYF. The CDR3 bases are TGTGCCAGCAGGACAGCGGGGGGAAGCTCCTACGAGCAGTACTTC.

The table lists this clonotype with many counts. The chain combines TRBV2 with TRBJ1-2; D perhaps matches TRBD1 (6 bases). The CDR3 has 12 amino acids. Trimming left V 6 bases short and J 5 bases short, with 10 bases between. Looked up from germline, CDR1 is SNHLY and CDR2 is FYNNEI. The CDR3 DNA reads TGTGCCAGCAGACCCCAGGGGTATGGCTACACCTTC. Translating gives CASRPQGYGYTF. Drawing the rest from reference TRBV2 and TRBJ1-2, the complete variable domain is EPEVTQTPSHQVTQMGQEVILRCVPISNHLYFYWYRQILGQKVEFLVSFYNNEISEKSEIFDDQFSVERPDGSNFTLKIRSTKLEDSAMYFCASRPQGYGYTFGSGTRLTVV.

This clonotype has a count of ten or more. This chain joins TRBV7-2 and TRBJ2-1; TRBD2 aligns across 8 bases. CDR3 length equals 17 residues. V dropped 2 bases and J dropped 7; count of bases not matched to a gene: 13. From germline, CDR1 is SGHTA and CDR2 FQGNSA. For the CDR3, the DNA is TGTGCCAGCAGCTTAAGGCAGCAGCGGGAGACGGGGAATGAGCAGTTCTTC. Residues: CASSLRQQRETGNEQFF.

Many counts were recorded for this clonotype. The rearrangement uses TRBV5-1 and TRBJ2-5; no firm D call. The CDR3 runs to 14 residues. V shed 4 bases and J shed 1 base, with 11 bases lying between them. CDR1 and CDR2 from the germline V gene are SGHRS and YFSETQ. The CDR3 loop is CASSPWGPQETQYF. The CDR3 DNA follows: TGCGCCAGCAGCCCCTGGGGTCCCCAAGAGACCCAGTACTTC. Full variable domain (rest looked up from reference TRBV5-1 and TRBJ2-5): KAGVTQTPRYLIKTRGQQVTLSCSPISGHRSVSWYQQTPGQGLQFLFEYFSETQRNKGNFPGRFSGRQFSNSRSEMNVSTLELGDSALYLCASSPWGPQETQYFGPGTRLLVL.

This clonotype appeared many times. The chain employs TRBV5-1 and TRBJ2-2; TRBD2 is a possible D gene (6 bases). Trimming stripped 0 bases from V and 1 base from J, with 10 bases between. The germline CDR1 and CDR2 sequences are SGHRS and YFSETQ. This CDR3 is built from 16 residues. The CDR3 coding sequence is TGCGCCAGCAGCTTGGGGGACTCAGGGAACACCGGGGAGCTGTTTTTT. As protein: CASSLGDSGNTGELFF.

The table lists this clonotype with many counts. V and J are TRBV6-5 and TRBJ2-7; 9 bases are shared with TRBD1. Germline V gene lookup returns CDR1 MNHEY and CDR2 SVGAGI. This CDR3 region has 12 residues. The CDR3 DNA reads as TGTGTAGCCGGACAGGGGACCTACGAGCAGTACTTC. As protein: CVAGQGTYEQYF.

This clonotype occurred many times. The CDR3 region is CASSRAEGGSNEQFF. Here the CDR3 DNA reads TGTGCCAGCAGCCGAGCGGAGGGGGGTTCCAATGAGCAGTTCTTC. This rearrangement joins TRBV6-5 to TRBJ2-1; D may be TRBD1 or TRBD2 (6 bases each). Germline CDR1 is MNHEY and CDR2 is SVGAGI. V lost 6 bases, J lost 6 bases, and 18 bases lay in between. CDR3 size: 15 residues.

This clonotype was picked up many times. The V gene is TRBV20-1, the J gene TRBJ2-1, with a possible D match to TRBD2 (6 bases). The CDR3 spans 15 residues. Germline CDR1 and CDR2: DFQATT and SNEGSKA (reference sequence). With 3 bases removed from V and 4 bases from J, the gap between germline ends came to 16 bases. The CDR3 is CSASPAGGRYNEQFF. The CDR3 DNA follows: TGCAGTGCTAGCCCCGCCGGGGGAAGATACAATGAGCAGTTCTTC.

The CDR3 region is CATRTGPMNTEAFF. CDR3 in DNA: TGTGCCACTCGGACAGGTCCAATGAACACTGAAGCTTTCTTT. V gene TRBV19 combines with J gene TRBJ1-1; 7 bases align to TRBD1. The CDR3 is 14 amino acids. J gave up 0 bases and V 10 bases, and 8 bases lay outside the gene matches. Per the germline V gene, CDR1 is LNHDA and CDR2 is SQIVND (reference sequence).

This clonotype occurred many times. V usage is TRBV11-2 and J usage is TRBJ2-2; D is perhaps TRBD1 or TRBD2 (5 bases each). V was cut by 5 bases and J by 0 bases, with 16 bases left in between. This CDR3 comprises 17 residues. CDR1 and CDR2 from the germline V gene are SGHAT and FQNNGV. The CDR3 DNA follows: TGTGCCAGCAGCCCCCGTTGGGGGAAAGCGAACACCGGGGAGCTGTTTTTT. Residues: CASSPRWGKANTGELFF.

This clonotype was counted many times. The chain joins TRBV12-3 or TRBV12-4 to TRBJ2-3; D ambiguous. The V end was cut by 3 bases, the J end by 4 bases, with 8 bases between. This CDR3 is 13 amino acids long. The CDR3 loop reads CASSFSPSDTQYF. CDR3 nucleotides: TGTGCCAGCAGTTTTTCACCCTCAGATACGCAGTATTTT.

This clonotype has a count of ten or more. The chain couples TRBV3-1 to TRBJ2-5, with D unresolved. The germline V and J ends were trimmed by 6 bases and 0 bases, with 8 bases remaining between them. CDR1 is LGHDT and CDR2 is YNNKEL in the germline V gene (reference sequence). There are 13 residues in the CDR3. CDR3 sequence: CASSVGYQETQYF. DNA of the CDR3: TGTGCCAGCAGTGTAGGGTACCAAGAGACCCAGTACTTC.

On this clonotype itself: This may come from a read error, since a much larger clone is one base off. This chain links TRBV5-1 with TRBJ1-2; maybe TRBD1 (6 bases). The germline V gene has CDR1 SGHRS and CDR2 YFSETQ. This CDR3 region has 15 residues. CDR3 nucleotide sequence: TGCGACAGCAGCTTGCAGTCCGGGACAATGGATGGCTACACCTTC. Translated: CDSSLQSGTMDGYTF.

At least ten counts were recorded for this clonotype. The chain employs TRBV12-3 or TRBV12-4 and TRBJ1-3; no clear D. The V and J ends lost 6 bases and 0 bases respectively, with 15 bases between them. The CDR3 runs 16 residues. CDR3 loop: CASSQKVSFSGNTIYF. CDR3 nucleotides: TGTGCCAGCAGCCAGAAGGTATCTTTCTCTGGAAACACCATATATTTT.

Here the CDR3 DNA reads TGTGCCAGCAGCTTAGGACTAGCGGTGGGGAATGAGCAGTTCTTC. Its translation: CASSLGLAVGNEQFF. The chain has TRBV7-9 and TRBJ2-1; 9 bases align to TRBD2. CDR1 is SEHNR, CDR2 FQNEAQ, per germline (reference sequence). The CDR3 length is 15 residues. V gave up 1 base and J gave up 7 bases; unmatched junction bases: 5.

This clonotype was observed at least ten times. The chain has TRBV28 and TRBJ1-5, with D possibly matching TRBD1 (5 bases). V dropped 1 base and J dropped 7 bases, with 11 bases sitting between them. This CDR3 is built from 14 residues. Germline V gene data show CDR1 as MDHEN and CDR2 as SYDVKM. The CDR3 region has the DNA TGTGCCAGCAGTTTATTTACCGGGACCCAGCCCCAGCATTTT. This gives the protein CASSLFTGTQPQHF.

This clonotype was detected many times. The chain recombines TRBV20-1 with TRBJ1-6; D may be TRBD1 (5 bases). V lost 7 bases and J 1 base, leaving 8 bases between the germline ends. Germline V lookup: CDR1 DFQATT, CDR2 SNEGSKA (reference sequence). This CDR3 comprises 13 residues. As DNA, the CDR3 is TGCAGTGGTTCAGGGTCCTATAATTCACCCCTCCACTTT. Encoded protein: CSGSGSYNSPLHF.

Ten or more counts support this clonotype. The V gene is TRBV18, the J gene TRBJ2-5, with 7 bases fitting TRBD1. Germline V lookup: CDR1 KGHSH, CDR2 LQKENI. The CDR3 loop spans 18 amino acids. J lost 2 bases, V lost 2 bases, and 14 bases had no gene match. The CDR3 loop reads CASSPKRQGETSQETQYF. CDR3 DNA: TGTGCCAGCTCACCAAAGCGGCAGGGGGAGACCTCACAAGAGACCCAGTACTTC.

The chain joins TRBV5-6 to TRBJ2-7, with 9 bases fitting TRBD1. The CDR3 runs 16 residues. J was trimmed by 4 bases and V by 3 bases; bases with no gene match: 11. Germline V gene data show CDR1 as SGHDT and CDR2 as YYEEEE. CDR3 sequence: CASSSTPGDRGYEQYF. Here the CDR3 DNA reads TGTGCCAGCAGCTCCACCCCGGGTGACAGGGGGTACGAGCAGTACTTC.

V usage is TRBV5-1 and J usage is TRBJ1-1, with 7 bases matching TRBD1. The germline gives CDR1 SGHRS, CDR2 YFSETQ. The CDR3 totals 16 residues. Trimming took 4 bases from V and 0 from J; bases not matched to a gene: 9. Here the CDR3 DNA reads TGCGCCAGCAGCGATTACAGGGGACAATTGAACACTGAAGCTTTCTTT. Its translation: CASSDYRGQLNTEAFF.

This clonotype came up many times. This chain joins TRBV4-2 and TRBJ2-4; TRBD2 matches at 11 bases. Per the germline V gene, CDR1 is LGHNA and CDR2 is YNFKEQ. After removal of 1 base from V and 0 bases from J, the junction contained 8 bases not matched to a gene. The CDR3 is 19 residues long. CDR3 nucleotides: TGTGCCAGCAGCCAAGCCGGGACTAGCGGATTACTAGCCAAAAACATTCAGTACTTC. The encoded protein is CASSQAGTSGLLAKNIQYF.